These 13 T cell receptor beta chains originate from one sample sequenced in a study of T cells in Graves' hyperthyroidism and ophthalmopathy. It was RNA transcripts that yielded the amplified TCR beta CDR3 regions. In the first-round RT-PCR of the TCR CDR3, the HTBI primer set was used. Via MiXCR, TCRdb re-called the multiplex PCR reads, giving one row per CDR3 protein. Among under 600,000 distinct CDR3 sequences listed, around 15% were seen once. The sequenced sample consisted of blood. All receptors come from a woman between 40 and 50 years old with Graves' ophthalmopathy.

The gene calls are TRBV20-1 and TRBJ2-7; perhaps TRBD1 as D (6 bases). Germline CDR1 DFQATT, CDR2 SNEGSKA (reference sequence). The CDR3 loop spans 12 amino acids. CDR3 DNA: TGCAGCGTGGAGGACAGTTCCCTTGGGCAGTACTTC. Translating it yields CSVEDSSLGQYF.

The rearrangement links TRBV28 to TRBJ2-1; 8 positions agree with TRBD2. With 3 bases clipped from V and 5 bases from J, the junction kept 9 bases outside the gene matches. The germline gives CDR1 MDHEN, CDR2 SYDVKM. The CDR3 is 16 residues long. CDR3 region: CASSLAGGGYNNEQFF. In nucleotides, the CDR3 is TGTGCCAGCAGTTTGGCCGGGGGGGGGTATAACAATGAGCAGTTCTTC.

This sequence joins TRBV30 and TRBJ2-7; 8 bases agree with TRBD1. Germline trimming cut 4 bases from V and 1 base from J; bases unmatched to any gene: 9. Germline V CDR1 and CDR2: GTSNPN, SVGIG (reference sequence). This CDR3 is built from 15 residues. The CDR3 region has the DNA TGTGCCTGGACAGACGGACAGGGCCAATCCTACGAGCAGTACTTC. Protein: CAWTDGQGQSYEQYF.

The chain recombines TRBV30 with TRBJ2-7; D may be TRBD1 (5 bases). Trimming shortened V by 5 bases and J by 0 bases, and 8 bases separated the two germline ends. Germline lookup yields CDR1 GTSNPN and CDR2 SVGIG (reference sequence). CDR3 length: 12 residues. The CDR3 nucleotides are TGTGCCTGGGGACACGCCTCCTACGAGCAGTACTTC. It encodes CAWGHASYEQYF.

Comment on this clonotype: It may be a read error: a sequence one base away is much more abundant. The chain couples TRBV20-1 to TRBJ2-1, with TRBD2 matching 8 bases. After removal of 4 bases from V and 6 bases from J, the junction contained 2 bases not matched to a gene. The CDR3 totals 12 residues. The V gene's germline CDR1 is DFQATT and CDR2 SNEGSKA (reference sequence). The CDR3 DNA reads as TGCAGTGCTAACGGGGGGGCCAATGAGCAGTTCTTC. Translation gives CSANGGANEQFF.

About this clonotype itself: Germline and junction disagree at one end, which may indicate a read error. The chain uses TRBV3-1 and TRBJ1-4; D call uncertain. The CDR3 runs 13 residues. The germline V gene encodes CDR1 LGHDT and CDR2 YNNKEL (reference sequence). In DNA, the CDR3 is TGTGCCAGCAACCAAGATCGAAGTGAAAAACTGTTTTTT. Amino acids: CASNQDRSEKLFF.

About this clonotype: It may be a read error: a sequence one base away is much more abundant. The chain combines TRBV7-2 with TRBJ2-2, with a possible D match to TRBD2 (5 bases). The CDR3 has 14 residues. V lost 8 bases to trimming and J lost 5 bases, with 15 bases between them. The germline V gene has CDR1 SGHTA and CDR2 FQGNSA. The CDR3 here is CASGLLSGTGELFF. CDR3 coding DNA: TGTGCCAGCGGCCTCCTCTCGGGGACCGGGGAGCTGTTTTTT. Variable domain in full (rest from reference TRBV7-2 and TRBJ2-2): GAGVSQSPSNKVTEKGKDVELRCDPISGHTALYWYRQSLGQGLEFLIYFQGNSAPDKSGLPSDRFSAERTGGSVSTLTIQRTQQEDSAVYLCASGLLSGTGELFFGEGSRLTVL.

This clonotype was recorded at least ten times. The CDR3 is CASRRAPGTGWAEAFF. The CDR3 nucleotides are TGTGCCAGCAGGCGAGCTCCCGGGACAGGGTGGGCTGAAGCTTTCTTT. The genes are TRBV27 and TRBJ1-1; 9 nucleotides agree with TRBD1. Per germline, CDR1 MNHEY and CDR2 SMNVEV (reference sequence). The trim removed 6 bases at V and 6 bases at J, leaving 14 bases unmatched. The CDR3 extends over 16 amino acids.

In its sample, this clonotype was seen a few times. The rearrangement uses TRBV7-6 and TRBJ2-1; D uncertain. The germline CDR1 and CDR2 sequences are SGHVS and FNYEAQ. The V gene lost 1 base and the J gene lost 0 bases, with 13 bases spanning the gap. This CDR3 region has 17 residues. CDR3 nucleotide sequence: TGTGCCAGCAGCTTAGGCTCTGCGGCTAGCTCCTACAATGAGCAGTTCTTC. Its protein is CASSLGSAASSYNEQFF.

This clonotype was detected ten times or more. CDR3 region: CASTTNTEAFF. DNA for the CDR3: TGTGCCAGCACCACTAACACTGAAGCTTTCTTT. This chain links TRBV28 with TRBJ1-1; D gene uncertain. Germline lookup yields CDR1 MDHEN and CDR2 SYDVKM. Trimming left V 7 bases short and J 2 bases short, with 5 bases between. The length of the CDR3 is 11 residues.

This clonotype came up many times. The CDR3 sequence is CAWSKNGGTEAFF. The DNA for the CDR3 is TGTGCCTGGAGCAAAAACGGGGGAACTGAAGCTTTCTTT. The chain employs TRBV30 and TRBJ1-1; D may be TRBD1 (5 bases). The CDR3 sequence is 13 residues long. Germline V gives CDR1 GTSNPN, CDR2 SVGIG (reference sequence). Trimming took off 3 bases at V and 5 bases at J, with 13 bases between the two ends.

The chain combines TRBV19 with TRBJ2-6, with unresolved D. CDR1 and CDR2 (germline): LNHDA, SQIVND (reference sequence). The CDR3 runs to 13 residues. V was shortened by 10 bases and J by 0 bases, with 7 bases between the two germline ends. The CDR3 protein is CAIKASGANVLTF. As DNA, the CDR3 is TGTGCCATAAAAGCCTCTGGGGCCAACGTCCTGACTTTC.

V and J are TRBV6-1 and TRBJ2-2; 8 bases line up with TRBD1. Germline trimming cut 8 bases from V and 0 bases from J; bases unmatched to any gene: 11. Germline V gene data show CDR1 as MNHNS and CDR2 as SASEGT. CDR3 size: 17 residues. CDR3 DNA sequence: TGTGCCAGCGGCGACAGGGGTGTGAGTTCGAACACCGGGGAGCTGTTTTTT. Residues: CASGDRGVSSNTGELFF.